Listed here are 27 T cell receptor beta chains from one sample, sequenced in a study of OX40 agonist ivuxolimab in advanced cancers. Here immunoSEQ multiplex PCR was the method, and the copy in TCRdb shows in-frame clones only, minus some. Found here are roughly 120,000 clones, around 92% of them singletons; the top ten hold around 0.81%. Sequencing used CD4+ or CD8+ T cells sorted from blood, obtained in a trial of the OX40 agonist ivuxolimab. These TCRs come from an adult with an advanced solid tumor such as melanoma, head and neck, liver or kidney cancer.

The chain employs TRBV7-2 and TRBJ1-2; TRBD1 agrees at 7 bases. Losses at the gene ends were 7 bases for V and 7 bases for J; bases not matched to a gene: 12. The germline CDR1 and CDR2 sequences are SGHTA and FQGNSA. This CDR3 is built from 14 residues. Written as DNA, the CDR3 is TGTGCCAGCACCTTGGAGACAGGGCCGGGTGGCTACACCTTC. It codes for CASTLETGPGGYTF.

The chain has TRBV2 and TRBJ2-5; weak D call: TRBD1 (5 bases). V lost 8 bases to trimming and J lost 1 base, with 11 bases between them. The CDR3 extends over 13 amino acids. CDR1 is SNHLY and CDR2 is FYNNEI in the germline V gene. The CDR3 DNA follows: TGTGCCAGCGGGGCAGGGTCCCAAGAGACCCAGTACTTC. Its translation: CASGAGSQETQYF.

V usage is TRBV6-5 and J usage is TRBJ2-5; D not resolved. Per germline, CDR1 MNHEY and CDR2 SVGAGI. CDR3 length equals 14 residues. The V end was cut by 2 bases, the J end by 4 bases, with 11 bases between. This chain's CDR3 is CASSYGLGRETQYF. The CDR3 DNA reads as TGTGCCAGCAGTTACGGTCTCGGCAGAGAGACCCAGTACTTC.

V and J are TRBV19 and TRBJ1-1; a weak D match, TRBD1 (5 bases). CDR1 and CDR2 from the germline V gene are LNHDA and SQIVND (reference sequence). The CDR3 covers 16 residues. The V end was cut by 3 bases, the J end by 1 base, with 15 bases between. For the CDR3, the DNA is TGTGCCAGTAGTATCGATCCAGGGCCCCGGAACACTGAAGCTTTCTTT. Protein product: CASSIDPGPRNTEAFF.

V usage is TRBV7-8 and J usage is TRBJ1-5; D not resolved. V lost 1 base and J lost 3, with 7 bases in between. Germline loops: CDR1 SGHVS, CDR2 FQNEAQ. The CDR3 loop spans 14 amino acids. The CDR3 reads CASSLDGDNQPQHF. The CDR3 coding sequence is TGTGCCAGCAGCTTAGACGGTGACAATCAGCCCCAGCATTTT.

The chain carries TRBV4-1 and TRBJ1-5; no clear D. This CDR3 has 15 amino acids. Per germline, CDR1 MGHRA and CDR2 YSYEKL. Trimming cost V 1 base and J 5 bases, with 12 bases left between them. The CDR3: CASSQGVGGDQPQHF. The CDR3 region has the DNA TGCGCCAGCAGCCAAGGCGTTGGAGGAGATCAGCCCCAGCATTTT.

The rearrangement joins TRBV28 to TRBJ2-2, with D perhaps matching TRBD2 (7 bases). Germline V CDR1 and CDR2: MDHEN, SYDVKM. V shed 7 bases and J shed 2 bases, with 17 bases lying between them. This CDR3 has 16 amino acids. The CDR3 DNA follows: TGTGCCAGCACCCAAGGGGGGGAGTTTAACACCGGGGAGCTGTTTTTT. Its protein product is CASTQGGEFNTGELFF.

This chain connects TRBV28 to TRBJ1-4; tentative D call: TRBD1 (6 bases). CDR1 and CDR2 (germline): MDHEN, SYDVKM. The CDR3 is 12 residues long. V was trimmed by 5 bases and J by 11 bases, leaving 12 bases between them. CDR3 in amino acids: CASSTAGVKLFF. The CDR3 nucleotides are TGTGCCAGCAGTACCGCAGGGGTTAAACTGTTTTTT.

This chain joins TRBV4-3 and TRBJ1-4; no firm D call. Germline CDR1 LGHNA, CDR2 YSLEER. This CDR3 spans 16 amino acids. V shed 0 bases and J shed 4 bases, with 12 bases lying between them. The CDR3 coding sequence is TGCGCCAGCAGCCAAGAAGGTACCAGAAGTAATGAAAAACTGTTTTTT. Translating gives CASSQEGTRSNEKLFF.

This chain joins TRBV6-6 and TRBJ1-1, with TRBD1 matching over 11 bases. This CDR3 is built from 14 residues. Trimming took 6 bases from V and 6 from J; bases not matched to a gene: 6. The germline gives CDR1 MNHNY, CDR2 SVGAGI (reference sequence). The CDR3 here is CASRPGQGVSEAFF. CDR3 in DNA: TGTGCCAGCAGACCGGGACAGGGGGTCTCTGAAGCTTTCTTT.

The chain employs TRBV28 and TRBJ2-7, with D possibly being TRBD2 (6 bases). The CDR3 runs to 13 residues. The V gene's germline CDR1 is MDHEN and CDR2 SYDVKM. The ends were cut back, 6 bases at V and 2 bases at J, with 11 bases in the middle. CDR3 protein: CASSISGPYEQYF. The CDR3 bases are TGTGCCAGCAGCATTAGCGGACCCTACGAGCAGTACTTC.

This clone has just one count. Germline and junction disagree at one end, which may indicate a read error. Different DNA sequences within this sample yield the same CDR3. CDR3 coding DNA: TGCGCCAGTAGAACAGATAACTATGGCTACACCTTC. This gives the protein CASRTDNYGYTF. The chain recombines TRBV19 with TRBJ1-2; D is unresolved. In germline, CDR1 is LNHDA, CDR2 SQIVND (reference sequence). The CDR3 is 12 amino acids.

The chain couples TRBV25-1 to TRBJ2-3, with D uncertain. This CDR3 is built from 13 residues. Trimming shortened V by 4 bases and J by 1 base, and 6 bases separated the two germline ends. Germline CDR1 is MGHDK and CDR2 is SYGVNS. The CDR3 DNA reads TGTGCCAGCAGTGGAACAGGCACAGATACGCAGTATTTT. This gives the protein CASSGTGTDTQYF. The variable domain in full, completed from reference TRBV25-1 and TRBJ2-3, reads EADIYQTPRYLVIGTGKKITLECSQTMGHDKMYWYQQDPGMELHLIHYSYGVNSTEKGDLSSESTVSRIRTEHFPLTLESARPSHTSQYLCASSGTGTDTQYFGPGTRLTVL.

The chain links TRBV10-1 to TRBJ2-7; 14 nucleotides align to TRBD2. The V gene's germline CDR1 is WNHNN and CDR2 SYGVQD (reference sequence). The CDR3 loop spans 19 amino acids. V trimming: 0 bases; J trimming: 5 bases; junction bases outside the gene matches: 12. CDR3 loop: CASSESNSPGLAGVNEQYF. As DNA, the CDR3 is TGCGCCAGCAGTGAGTCCAACTCCCCGGGACTAGCGGGAGTGAACGAGCAGTACTTC.

CDR3 region: CASSSVSTNEKLFF. The CDR3 region has the DNA TGTGCCAGCAGCTCGGTCTCAACTAATGAAAAACTGTTTTTT. V gene TRBV9 combines with J gene TRBJ1-4; D unresolved. This CDR3 has 14 amino acids. V lost 4 bases and J 0 bases, leaving 7 bases between the germline ends. From germline, CDR1 is SGDLS and CDR2 YYNGEE.

CDR3 in amino acids: CASSRQGVQTGELFF. CDR3 DNA sequence: TGTGCCAGCAGCCGCCAGGGGGTTCAAACCGGGGAGCTGTTTTTT. The chain combines TRBV7-9 with TRBJ2-2; the match to TRBD1 covers 7 bases. Germline-derived CDR1 and CDR2 are SEHNR and FQNEAQ (reference sequence). With 5 bases clipped from V and 5 bases from J, the junction kept 8 bases outside the gene matches. The CDR3 extends over 15 amino acids.

The chain has TRBV5-4 and TRBJ2-1, with D unclear. This CDR3 comprises 12 residues. V lost 3 bases and J 8 bases, leaving 9 bases between the germline ends. Germline assignment: CDR1 SGHNT and CDR2 YYREEE (reference sequence). CDR3 protein: CASSSLFDEQFF. CDR3 in DNA: TGTGCCAGCAGCTCCCTGTTCGATGAGCAGTTCTTC.

This rearrangement joins TRBV27 to TRBJ1-1; no firm D call. CDR1 MNHEY and CDR2 SMNVEV come from the germline V gene (reference sequence). The CDR3 covers 15 residues. Deletions cut 2 bases from V and 0 bases from J, with 10 bases between. The CDR3 loop reads CASSLVPGLNTEAFF. The CDR3 DNA follows: TGTGCCAGCAGTTTAGTCCCGGGGTTGAACACTGAAGCTTTCTTT.

This clone was seen only once. J is TRBJ2-3 and V is TRBV5-1; 11 bases fit TRBD2. Looked up from germline, CDR1 is SGHRS and CDR2 is YFSETQ. The CDR3 spans 16 residues. The ends lost 4 bases at V and 4 bases at J; junction bases unmatched: 8. Here the CDR3 reads CASSLLAGGPSDTQYF. The CDR3 bases are TGCGCCAGCAGCCTCTTAGCGGGAGGGCCATCAGATACGCAGTATTTT.

The chain uses TRBV28 and TRBJ2-3; D ambiguous. Germline V gene sequence: CDR1 MDHEN, CDR2 SYDVKM. This CDR3 has 13 residues. Trimming shortened V by 6 bases and J by 4 bases, and 11 bases separated the two germline ends. The CDR3 spells CASSSFTSDTQYF. The CDR3 DNA is TGTGCCAGCAGCTCCTTTACTTCAGATACGCAGTATTTT.

V usage is TRBV11-2 and J usage is TRBJ1-1, with 7 bases fitting TRBD1. The CDR3 is 15 amino acids. The V gene end was trimmed by 5 bases and the J gene end by 10 bases; junction bases not matched to a gene: 16. Per the germline V gene, CDR1 is SGHAT and CDR2 is FQNNGV. The CDR3 DNA reads TGTGCCAGCAGCCCGCGGACAGGTCTAGGCGGGGGAGCTTTCTTT. As protein: CASSPRTGLGGGAFF.

This chain uses TRBV7-2 with TRBJ2-2; D gene ambiguous. Germline loops: CDR1 SGHTA, CDR2 FQGNSA. The CDR3 extends over 14 amino acids. V lost 6 bases to trimming and J lost 0 bases, with 8 bases between them. The CDR3 coding sequence is TGTGCCAGCAGTGGTCAACCGAACACCGGGGAGCTGTTTTTT. This encodes CASSGQPNTGELFF.

The chain carries TRBV5-6 and TRBJ2-7; D call uncertain. The CDR3 length is 13 residues. The V end lost 4 bases, the J end lost 5 bases, and 13 bases lay between the germline ends. The germline gives CDR1 SGHDT, CDR2 YYEEEE. As DNA, the CDR3 is TGTGCCAGCAGCCGTCCGGTCCGTGACGAGCAGTACTTC. Translated: CASSRPVRDEQYF.

V usage is TRBV7-2 and J usage is TRBJ2-5; D might be TRBD2 (6 bases). Germline V lookup: CDR1 SGHTA, CDR2 FQGNSA. This CDR3 region has 12 residues. V was cut by 6 bases and J by 5 bases, with 10 bases left in between. CDR3 amino acids: CASRWRDETQYF. The DNA for the CDR3 is TGTGCCAGCAGGTGGAGGGATGAGACCCAGTACTTC.

CDR3 nucleotide sequence: TGCAGCGTTCGCCCGGGGACGGGCACAGATACGCAGTATTTT. It encodes CSVRPGTGTDTQYF. This sequence joins TRBV29-1 and TRBJ2-3; D is tentatively TRBD1 or TRBD2 (5 bases each). The CDR3 loop spans 14 amino acids. CDR1 and CDR2 from the germline V gene are SQVTM and ANQGSEA. Trimming removed 5 bases at V and 1 base at J, with 13 bases between.

This CDR3 reads CASRKDGAFF. The CDR3 bases are TGTGCCAGTAGGAAGGATGGAGCTTTCTTT. This sequence joins TRBV19 and TRBJ1-1; D ambiguous. Germline V gene lookup returns CDR1 LNHDA and CDR2 SQIVND (reference sequence). V dropped 6 bases and J dropped 10 bases, with 9 bases sitting between them. The CDR3 spans 10 residues. Variable domain in full (rest from reference TRBV19 and TRBJ1-1): DGGITQSPKYLFRKEGQNVTLSCEQNLNHDAMYWYRQDPGQGLRLIYYSQIVNDFQKGDIAEGYSVSREKKESFPLTVTSAQKNPTAFYLCASRKDGAFFGQGTRLTVV.

The rearrangement uses TRBV27 and TRBJ1-5; TRBD1 aligns across 8 bases. The germline V gene has CDR1 MNHEY and CDR2 SMNVEV (reference sequence). The CDR3 is made up of 15 amino acids. With V trimmed by 5 bases and J by 4 bases, 7 bases remained unmatched. The DNA of the CDR3 is TGTGCCAGCAGTGACAGGGGTTGGGGAAATCAGCCCCAGCATTTT. It yields the protein CASSDRGWGNQPQHF.